This T cell receptor (beta chain) derives from a study of vaccination and CD4 T cells after COVID-19 (dated by TCRdb to about 2022). In the study overall: SARS-CoV-2 positivity had been established in the convalescent patients by nasal swab PCR, and mild disease was recorded in some 10 of these patients and severe disease in one. Post-COVID blood samples were collected from convalescent patients a median of around 100 days after diagnosis, with a range of about 30 to 161 days. For stimulating the cultures, overlapping spike peptide pools were used, derived from SARS-CoV-2 as well as from the common cold coronaviruses HCoV-NL63, HCoV-OC43 and HCoV-229E. As controls, cultures received a CEFX viral epitope pool (the positive control), an HIV-1 Nef peptide pool (the negative control), or no peptide at all. Two doses of either the Pfizer-BioNTech BNT162b2 vaccine (n=8) or the Moderna mRNA-1273 vaccine (n=2) were administered to participants. Six males and four females were included in the convalescent cohort, with two Hispanic individuals, seven Caucasians, two Asians and one multiracial person represented. In ten to eleven COVID-19 convalescent patients and several infection-naive healthy vaccine recipients, the spike-specific CD4+ TCR repertoire before mRNA vaccination was compared with the repertoire after mRNA vaccination. Post-vaccine blood samples were taken a median of around 68 days after the second vaccine dose, with a range of roughly 13 to 250 days. What the study reported, not specific to this receptor: Among convalescent patients, a median roughly 90% of the SARS-CoV-2-reactive clones seen after vaccination appeared only after vaccination, which suggests priming specific to the vaccine. Of the vaccine-specific clones found in convalescent patients, nearly all (304 of 307) were mono-reactive for SARS-CoV-2 spike instead of being cross-reactive with common cold coronaviruses. The study included relatively few convalescent patients and did not analyze early timepoints after natural infection. The median count of SARS-CoV-2-reactive clonotypes went up from some 23 after infection to roughly 38 after vaccination, although the change was not significant.

Taken with the paper, the label for treatment or condition translates to: roughly 10-day PBMC culture with coronavirus spike peptide pools or control peptides (ViraFEST assay). To expand antigen-specific T cells with peptide pools and then pick out the expanded clonotypes through TCR sequencing, the study relied on the ViraFEST assay. The convalescent patients' positive SARS-CoV-2 PCR tests fell between March and December 2020, which was before the Alpha, Beta and Delta variants emerged in the United States. Over 1.5 million PBMCs per well were cultured in IMDM with roughly 5% human AB serum and 8 to 10 IU/ml IL-2, plus 10 ug/ml peptide pools. On days 3 and 7, half of the culture medium was replaced with fresh IL-2-containing medium. After around 10 days of culture, CD4+ T cells were isolated by negative selection using the EasySep CD4+ T cell isolation kit. PBMCs were separated from whole blood using Ficoll-Paque Plus gradient centrifugation and then either used fresh or cryopreserved at -140C. Triplicate wells were generally used for each culture condition.

CDR1 and CDR2 are read off the germline V gene (reference sequence) as LNHDA and SQIVND. Including the terminal cysteine and phenylalanine, the CDR3 comprises 15 residues. Only the CDR3 part of the read is kept: 45 bases, read in frame from the first base. V is reduced by 3 bases and J by 6 bases, leaving a spacing of 15 bases between them. Library creation used PCR. DNA from cultured CD4+ T cells was subjected to TCR sequencing with the Oncomine TCR Beta short-read assay at the Johns Hopkins FTIC core. Genomic DNA was extracted from the cultured CD4+ T cells with the QIAamp micro DNA kit. The Oncomine TCR Beta libraries from cultured CD4+ T cells were pooled using unique dual indexes and then sequenced on an Illumina iSeq 100. On the authors' methods: Non-productive sequences were removed, and CDR3s that did not start with C, did not end with F or W, or were shorter than 7 amino acids were discarded. Antigen-specific clonotypes were identified with the MANAFEST web application by comparing peptide-stimulated wells with reference and other culture wells. An FDR below 0.05, an odds ratio above 5, and a productive frequency above 0.1% in at least two of three replicate wells were required for clones to be considered positive. A clonotype was classed as cross-reactive if the clonotype showed significant expansion both in SARS-CoV-2 spike wells and in at least one common cold coronavirus spike condition. Using R version 3.6.1, CDR3 homology was evaluated through Levenshtein distances (stringdist) along with unrooted phylogenetic trees (ape). TCRdb handled the public reads itself, with Q25 trimming in fastp and clone calling in MiXCR, and kept productive beta chains. All rows with the same CDR3 protein become a single entry with the most common DNA and genes. The V and J calls were determined by TCRdb, not by the authors. This sample is represented by around 20,000 distinct CDR3 sequences; about 60% of them were singletons. Clones ranked in the top ten supply 9.7% of the sample.

With regard to this clonotype: Its antigen specificity is not known. No base quality information exists; no much larger clone differs at one position.

The chain uses TRBV19 and TRBJ1-3, and perhaps TRBD1 as D gene, on 6 matching bases. The sample here was CD4+ T cells from blood, cultured in vitro, taken after SARS-CoV-2 vaccination. The clonotype comes from a human donor who had recovered from COVID-19. The CDR3 region reads CASSIDRSSTNTIYF. The DNA reads TGTGCCAGTAGTATTGACAGGAGTTCGACAAACACCATATATTTT.